This T cell receptor (beta chain) was found in a study of PD-1 blockade in classical Hodgkin lymphoma. Overall study results and limits: Complete responders' diversity at baseline resembled that of newly diagnosed patients. Diversity in CD4+ TCRs, unlike that measured in CD8+ TCRs, had risen significantly by C4D1. Although disease activity or prior therapy may be involved, causes of the repertoire differences remain undefined.

Notes on this clone: What it binds is unknown.

Every one of the patients relapsed after autologous stem cell transplantation (brentuximab vedotin exposure was variable). Best responses fell into complete response, partial response or progressive disease. The CDR3 totals 14 residues. Germline CDR1 and CDR2: KGHSH and LQKENI. Trimming cost V 3 bases and J 1 base, with 6 bases left between them. The table came from immunoSEQ multiplex PCR; TCRdb's copy has only in-frame clones and leaves some out. The data contain 20,000 to 25,000 clones, about 64% of them singletons. Sequencing was performed on peripheral blood mononuclear cells (PBMCs), taken at baseline. The sequence was collected from a human donor with classical Hodgkin lymphoma. The chain uses TRBV18 and TRBJ2-2; D is ambiguous. The CDR3 DNA sequence: TGTGCCAGCTCACCCAGACTGAACACCGGGGAGCTGTTTTTT. Translating it yields CASSPRLNTGELFF. The entire variable domain, with the rest obtained from reference TRBV18 and TRBJ2-2, is as follows: NAGVMQNPRHLVRRRGQEARLRCSPMKGHSHVYWYRQLPEEGLKFMVYLQKENIIDESGMPKERFSAEFPKEGPSILRIQQVVRGDSAAYFCASSPRLNTGELFFGEGSRLTVL.